This is a list of T cell receptor beta chains from one sample in a study of CD8+ T cells in alopecia areata. Repertoires were generated with immunoSEQ multiplex PCR, while TCRdb's copy carries only in-frame clones and drops some. The sample lists approximately 280,000 clones, 55% to 75% seen once, with approximately 1.8% in the top ten. Sample: CD4+ T cells sorted from blood, taken at week 24, from a patient treated with tofacitinib. All receptors derive from a human donor with alopecia areata. The CDR3 runs from the conserved cysteine through the conserved F or W. The D gene is left open where the match is weak. Some rows mark clone size as missing; the rest say once, few, many or name a class of expanded clone.

>TRBJ1-1|-|few|TRBV19|16
TGTGCCAGTAGCACGGCATCACCCGGGGGTGTAAGTCGAGCTTTCTTT
CASSTASPGGVSRAFF
>TRBJ2-3|TRBD2|-|TRBV9|16
TGTGCCAGCAGCGTAGGTGCTAGCGGATACACAGATACGCAGTATTTT
CASSVGASGYTDTQYF
>TRBJ2-5|-|-|TRBV9|13
TGTGCCAGCAGCGTAGGGGTTGGAGAGACCCAGTACTTC
CASSVGVGETQYF
>TRBJ2-2|-|-|TRBV7-2|16
TGTGCCAGCAGCTCCGGGACGACTACGAACACCGGGGAGCTGTTTTTT
CASSSGTTTNTGELFF
>TRBJ2-5|-|-|TRBV5-6|15
TGTGCCAGCAGCTCCACGCCCCAGGGGAGGGAGACCCAGTACTTC
CASSSTPQGRETQYF
>TRBJ1-5|-|-|TRBV10-3|13
TGTGCCATCAGTGGGGGTAGCAATCAGCCCCAGCATTTT
CAISGGSNQPQHF
>TRBJ2-7|-|-|TRBV30|15
TGTGCCTGGAGTGGGGTCATCGGAGGCTACTACGAGCAGTACTTC
CAWSGVIGGYYEQYF
>TRBJ1-6|-|few|TRBV29-1|13
TGCAGCGTGTCGGGGGCCCCAAATTCACCCCTCCACTTT
CSVSGAPNSPLHF
>TRBJ1-5|-|-|TRBV15|16
TGTGCCACCAGCCCTCGGGCCGGGGGCATCGAGCAGCCCCAGCATTTT
CATSPRAGGIEQPQHF
>TRBJ2-5|TRBD2|-|TRBV28|16
TGTGCCAGCAGTATCGGACTAGCGGGGGTTCAAGAGACCCAGTACTTC
CASSIGLAGVQETQYF
>TRBJ2-7|TRBD1|once|TRBV5-1|15
TGCGCCAGCTCGCCCTCCGGGACAGGGATCTACGAGCAGTACTTC
CASSPSGTGIYEQYF
>TRBJ2-5|-|-|TRBV7-9|14
TGTGCCAGCAGCAGACCAAAAACCCAAGAGACCCAGTACTTC
CASSRPKTQETQYF
>TRBJ1-4|-|-|TRBV30|14
TGTGCCTGGAGTGTATTTTCGGGTCAGTCTAAACTGTTTTTT
CAWSVFSGQSKLFF
>TRBJ2-5|TRBD2|few|TRBV7-6|15
TGTGCCAGCAGCCTCATGAGCGGGGGGTACGGGACCCAGTACTTC
CASSLMSGGYGTQYF
>TRBJ1-1|-|few|TRBV25-1|14
TGTGCCAGCAGTATCAAGGGGGGTAGCTCTGAAGCTTTCTTT
CASSIKGGSSEAFF
>TRBJ2-3|-|-|TRBV5-4|14
TGTGCCAGCAGCTTGGGGCTAAGCACAGATACGCAGTATTTT
CASSLGLSTDTQYF
>TRBJ2-3|TRBD2|few|TRBV5-4|15
TGTGCCAGCAGCCCTATAGCGGGTAGCACAGATACGCAGTATTTT
CASSPIAGSTDTQYF
>TRBJ1-2|TRBD1|-|TRBV4-1|15
TGCGCCAGCAGCCACCCGACAGGGAGGCACTATGGCTACACCTTC
CASSHPTGRHYGYTF
>TRBJ2-1|-|few|TRBV11-2|12
TGTGCCAGCAGCTTAGTCCAGCCGGAGCAGTTCTTC
CASSLVQPEQFF
>TRBJ1-5|-|-|TRBV28|13
TGTGCCAGCACCCTGGGGGGCAATCAGCCCCAGCATTTT
CASTLGGNQPQHF
>TRBJ2-1|-|-|TRBV7-2|15
TGTGCCAGCAGCTTTAAACGATCGGCCTCCAATGAGCAGTTCTTC
CASSFKRSASNEQFF
>TRBJ2-5|-|-|TRBV4-1|15
TGCGCCAGCAGCCAAGATCGGTCGGGGATGGAGACCCAGTACTTC
CASSQDRSGMETQYF
>TRBJ1-2|-|-|TRBV27|12
TGTGCCAGCAGTCAGGGTGGCTATGGCTACACCTTC
CASSQGGYGYTF
>TRBJ2-2|TRBD1|-|TRBV5-1|16
TGCGCCAGCAGCTTGGAGCGGACAGGAAACACCGGGGAGCTGTTTTTT
CASSLERTGNTGELFF
>TRBJ1-2|TRBD1|-|TRBV5-6|18
TGTGCCAGCACCCTTGCAGGGGGGTGGCCGCGTCTCGGCTATGGCTACACCTTC
CASTLAGGWPRLGYGYTF
>TRBJ1-2|-|-|TRBV5-1|11
TGCGCCAGCAGAGCCGAAGGCCACTACACCTTC
CASRAEGHYTF
>TRBJ1-2|-|-|TRBV6-5|12
TGTGCCAGCAGTTCACTGTACTATGGCTACACCTTC
CASSSLYYGYTF
>TRBJ1-1|-|-|TRBV29-1|13
TGCAGCGGCCCAGTCGGGATGAACACTGAAGCTTTCTTT
CSGPVGMNTEAFF
>TRBJ2-4|-|-|TRBV4-1|15
TGCGCCAGCAGCCAGGAAAGCGTAGCCAAAAACATTCAGTACTTC
CASSQESVAKNIQYF
>TRBJ2-1|-|-|TRBV29-1|14
TGCAGCGTCCGACAGGTCCTCGTGAACAATGAGCAGTTCTTC
CSVRQVLVNNEQFF
>TRBJ2-1|-|-|TRBV5-4|15
TGTGCCAGCAGCGAGGACAGTGGGTCCTACAATGAGCAGTTCTTC
CASSEDSGSYNEQFF
>TRBJ1-1|-|once|TRBV29-1|13
TGCAGCTGTAGGCGGGAGGGGGGCACTGAAGCTTTCTTT
CSCRREGGTEAFF
>TRBJ1-1|-|-|TRBV19|12
TGTGCCACCAAACCGGGTTACGCTGAAGCTTTCTTT
CATKPGYAEAFF
>TRBJ2-5|-|-|TRBV2|11
TGTGCCAGCAGTGTCGATGAGACCCAGTACTTC
CASSVDETQYF
>TRBJ2-2|-|-|TRBV5-6|13
TGTGCCAGCAGCTTGACCTACACCGGGGAGCTGTTTTTT
CASSLTYTGELFF
>TRBJ2-7|TRBD1|-|TRBV29-1|13
TGCAGCGTGATGCGGACAGGGGTATACGAGCAGTACTTC
CSVMRTGVYEQYF
>TRBJ1-6|TRBD1|-|TRBV2|16
TGTGCCAGCAGTGTACAGGGGAGCTCCTATAATTCACCCCTCCACTTT
CASSVQGSSYNSPLHF
>TRBJ1-5|-|-|TRBV6-1|14
TGTGCCAGCAGTGAATCTGTCGGGGCAGGGGCCCAGCATTTT
CASSESVGAGAQHF
>TRBJ2-5|-|-|TRBV6-1|16
TGTGCCAGCAGTGAAGGAATACAGGCACGACAAGAGACCCAGTACTTC
CASSEGIQARQETQYF
>TRBJ2-7|TRBD1|few|TRBV5-4|13
TGTGCCAGCAGCGGGTGGCAGGGGGACGAGCAGTACTTC
CASSGWQGDEQYF
>TRBJ1-2|TRBD1|-|TRBV27|16
TGTGCCAGCAGTTTAATGGGAGGGACAGGGGCTCGGGGCTACACCTTC
CASSLMGGTGARGYTF
>TRBJ2-5|-|-|TRBV2|13
TGTGCCAGCAGTGAAGGAGTGGGGACATCCCAGTACTTC
CASSEGVGTSQYF
>TRBJ2-3|-|-|TRBV5-1|15
TGCGCCAGCAGCCGTCGTCAGGGAAAAGGAGATACGCAGTATTTT
CASSRRQGKGDTQYF
>TRBJ1-4|-|-|TRBV15|17
TGTGCCACCAGCAGAGATACCACCGGGACGCTAAATGAAAAACTGTTTTTT
CATSRDTTGTLNEKLFF
>TRBJ1-2|-|-|TRBV11-2|13
TGTGCCAGCAGCCCCAGCGGGGACTATGGCTACACCTTC
CASSPSGDYGYTF
>TRBJ2-7|-|few|TRBV7-9|15
TGTGCCAGCAGCTTAGGTCAGGCATTAAGCTACGAGCAGTACTTC
CASSLGQALSYEQYF
>TRBJ1-5|TRBD1|-|TRBV5-1|20
TGCGCCAGCAGCTTGGAACCACAGGGGGCAGGGGGATATAGCAATCAGCCCCAGCATTTT
CASSLEPQGAGGYSNQPQHF
>TRBJ2-3|TRBD1|once|TRBV7-9|16
TGTGCCAGCACTCCCCTAGGGGGCAGCGGCACAGATACGCAGTATTTT
CASTPLGGSGTDTQYF
>TRBJ1-2|TRBD1|few|TRBV29-1|13
TGCAGCGTTGGACAGGGGATGCTGTCTGGCTACACCTTC
CSVGQGMLSGYTF